The clone carrying this T cell receptor (beta chain) was recorded a few times. Those enrolled, adults aged roughly 18 to 95 years, came from around 24 US areas. Source study methods: It was from reference gene primer amplification that nucleated cell counts were estimated. Repertoires were generated with immunoSEQ multiplex PCR, while TCRdb's copy carries only in-frame clones and drops some. The V and J calls and clone size were taken over from that table, and D and trimming were inferred from the DNA. The sample lists 250,000 to 350,000 clones, 90% occurring once. The data derive from a study of blood T cell repertoires in COVID-19. Study-wide context: Donors in the United States, Italy and Spain gave samples during acute or convalescent COVID-19. T cells, B-cell-depleted T cells, or PBMCs supplied cDNA or gDNA.

Between the trimmed V and J ends, which lost 7 bases and 8 bases, there was a span of 30 bases. Germline lookup yields CDR1 SEHNR and CDR2 FQNEAQ (reference sequence). The CDR3 runs 19 residues. The sample was PBMCs or T cells enriched from blood (not recorded which). The rearrangement uses TRBV7-9 and TRBJ1-6, with D perhaps matching TRBD1 (5 bases). This receptor was taken from a woman younger than 35 with acute COVID-19. CDR3 sequence: CASTPILGQATNIDSPLHF. The CDR3 DNA reads as TGTGCCAGCACCCCGATTTTGGGGCAGGCCACAAATATTGATTCACCCCTCCACTTT.